This TCR beta chain was identified during a study of patients and donors after allogeneic stem cell transplantation. TCRdb analysed the RT-PCR reads with MiXCR anew, one entry per CDR3 protein. Among 900,000 to 1,000,000 distinct CDR3 sequences listed, roughly 18% were seen once. Ten or more counts support this clonotype. This CDR3 has 13 amino acids. Germline V lookup: CDR1 MRHNA, CDR2 SNTAGT. V was cut by 4 bases and J by 1 base, with 7 bases left in between. Sequencing was carried out using blood, either unsorted or a sorted T cell fraction (not recorded which). The TCR was taken from a human donor who was either an allogeneic HSCT recipient or a stem cell or donor lymphocyte infusion donor (not recorded which). It is not recorded whose cells these are; they may come from a transplant donor. The rearrangement uses TRBV6-4 and TRBJ1-1; the D is unclear. CDR3 nucleotides: TGTGCCAGCAGTGTAGTTCCGAACACTGAAGCTTTCTTT. It translates to CASSVVPNTEAFF.